A selection of T cell receptor beta chains follows, all from one sample in a study of shared clonotypes between healthy human individuals. Measured with immunoSEQ multiplex PCR; TCRdb has only the in-frame clones, and not every one. There are about 1.1 million clones in the sample; around 78% occur only once, and 0.5% to 0.65% lies in the top ten. The sequencing sample was made of memory CD4+ T cells from PBMCs. Receptors were obtained from a man younger than 35 in good health. Some clones in this sample may be carry-over from other donors' samples. The CDR3 runs from the conserved cysteine through the conserved F or W. A D gene is named only where the DNA matches it firmly. Rows give clone size only sometimes, using once, few, many, or a class for an expanded clone.

>-|TRBV29-1|-|TRBJ2-7
CSVVSSGGEQYF
TGCAGCGTTGTTAGTTCGGGTGGCGAGCAGTACTTC
>-|TRBV18|TRBD1|TRBJ2-5
CASSPPTGGRETQYF
TGTGCCAGCTCACCACCGACAGGGGGCAGGGAGACCCAGTACTTC
>few|TRBV7-8|-|TRBJ2-4
CASSLSGNIQYF
TGTGCCAGCAGCCTCTCGGGAAACATTCAGTACTTC
>-|TRBV4-1|TRBD1|TRBJ1-2
CASSQDRGDRVFGGYTF
TGCGCCAGCAGCCAAGATCGAGGGGACAGGGTATTCGGGGGCTACACCTTC
>-|TRBV6-4|-|TRBJ1-2
CASRENNVGGYTF
TGTGCCAGCAGAGAGAATAATGTTGGAGGCTACACCTTC
>-|TRBV11-2|-|TRBJ1-4
CASSLQWEYNEKLFF
TGTGCCAGCAGCTTACAGTGGGAGTATAATGAAAAACTGTTTTTT
>-|TRBV6-1|TRBD1|TRBJ1-3
CASSDRGRRVDTIYF
TGTGCCAGCAGTGACAGGGGGCGCAGGGTAGACACCATATATTTT
>-|TRBV5-1|TRBD1|TRBJ2-5
CASSLEDRPWETQYF
TGCGCCAGCAGCTTGGAGGACAGGCCTTGGGAGACCCAGTACTTC
>-|TRBV28|-|TRBJ2-5
CASRMTLAETQYF
TGTGCCAGCAGAATGACCTTAGCGGAGACCCAGTACTTC
>-|TRBV7-3|-|TRBJ2-2
CASSLFSSAGAGELFF
TGTGCCAGCAGCTTATTTTCCTCGGCCGGGGCCGGGGAGCTGTTTTTT
>-|TRBV4-2|-|TRBJ1-3
CASSQQIQGGGNTIYF
TGTGCCAGCAGCCAACAGATTCAGGGCGGGGGAAACACCATATATTTT
>-|TRBV27|TRBD2|TRBJ2-1
CASSSALGLAGEDEQFF
TGTGCCAGCAGTTCTGCCCTTGGACTAGCGGGAGAGGATGAGCAGTTCTTC
>-|TRBV29-1|TRBD2|TRBJ2-1
CSVPGQGASGSPNEQFF
TGCAGCGTTCCAGGACAGGGTGCTAGCGGGAGTCCCAATGAGCAGTTCTTC
>-|TRBV7-3|TRBD2|TRBJ2-7
CASSPAGGYEQYF
TGTGCCAGCAGCCCCGCGGGGGGCTACGAGCAGTACTTC
>-|TRBV11-2|TRBD1|TRBJ2-7
CASSEGDSTYFEQYF
TGTGCCAGCAGCGAAGGGGACAGTACCTACTTCGAGCAGTACTTC
>-|TRBV27|TRBD2|TRBJ2-5
CASSSGTSSFKETQYF
TGTGCCAGCAGCTCCGGGACTAGCAGCTTTAAAGAGACCCAGTACTTC
>-|TRBV28|TRBD1|TRBJ2-1
CASSSGQGPFYNEQFF
TGTGCCAGCAGTTCGGGACAGGGGCCCTTCTACAATGAGCAGTTCTTC
>-|TRBV11-1|TRBD1|TRBJ2-3
CASSLAGGTTDTQYF
TGTGCCAGCAGCTTAGCAGGGGGCACCACAGATACGCAGTATTTT
>-|TRBV28|-|TRBJ2-1
CASMKGGSYNEQFF
TGTGCCAGCATGAAGGGCGGCTCCTACAATGAGCAGTTCTTC
>-|TRBV5-1|-|TRBJ2-7
CASSLGAGAHGEQYF
TGCGCCAGCAGCTTGGGGGCAGGGGCGCATGGCGAGCAGTACTTC
>-|TRBV5-1|-|TRBJ2-3
CASSLARLPSTDTQYF
TGCGCCAGCAGCTTGGCTAGGCTACCTAGCACAGATACGCAGTATTTT
>-|TRBV5-6|-|TRBJ2-1
CASSVAWERFF
TGTGCCAGCAGCGTGGCGTGGGAACGGTTCTTC
>-|TRBV6-5|-|TRBJ1-3
CASSYSAGTGNTIYF
TGTGCCAGCAGTTACTCTGCAGGGACTGGAAACACCATATATTTT
>-|TRBV27|TRBD2|TRBJ2-7
CASSKRELSYEQYF
TGTGCCAGCAGCAAGCGGGAGCTTTCCTACGAGCAGTACTTC
>-|TRBV5-8|TRBD1|TRBJ2-7
CASRRAGGSYEQYF
TGTGCCAGCAGGCGGGCAGGGGGCTCCTACGAGCAGTACTTC
>many|TRBV27|TRBD1|TRBJ2-3
CASSLSLGTASTDTQYF
TGTGCCAGCAGTTTATCGCTCGGGACAGCAAGCACAGATACGCAGTATTTT
>-|TRBV27|TRBD1|TRBJ1-4
CASSLRGGAGEKLFF
TGTGCCAGCAGTTTAAGAGGGGGCGCCGGGGAAAAACTGTTTTTT
>once|TRBV18|-|TRBJ2-1
CASSPRTAVLGEQFF
TGTGCCAGCTCACCACGAACCGCCGTCCTCGGTGAGCAGTTCTTC
>-|TRBV7-2|-|TRBJ2-7
CASSLAVNLRSYEQYF
TGTGCCAGCAGCTTAGCGGTGAACCTACGCTCCTACGAGCAGTACTTC
>-|TRBV5-1|-|TRBJ1-5
CASSFGAGGQPQHF
TGCGCCAGCAGCTTCGGGGCAGGTGGTCAGCCCCAGCATTTT
>few|TRBV28|-|TRBJ1-1
CASSLSGGLMNTEAFF
TGTGCCAGCAGTTTATCCGGGGGCCTTATGAACACTGAAGCTTTCTTT
>-|TRBV27|-|TRBJ2-3
CASSRGGLLPDTQYF
TGTGCCAGCAGCCGAGGGGGGCTACTCCCAGATACGCAGTATTTT
>-|TRBV7-3|TRBD2|TRBJ2-3
CASSPMTSGAGDTQYF
TGTGCCAGCAGCCCAATGACTAGCGGGGCGGGAGATACGCAGTATTTT
>-|TRBV5-1|-|TRBJ2-5
CASSFRDYQETQYF
TGCGCCAGCAGCTTCCGGGACTACCAAGAGACCCAGTACTTC
>-|TRBV28|TRBD1|TRBJ1-1
CASSETGTGYSTEAFF
TGTGCCAGCAGTGAGACCGGGACAGGGTATAGCACTGAAGCTTTCTTT
>once|TRBV2|TRBD2|TRBJ2-1
CASSQTSGSAYNEQFF
TGTGCCAGCAGTCAAACTAGCGGGAGTGCATACAATGAGCAGTTCTTC
>-|TRBV4-1|-|TRBJ1-2
CASSHLARYGYTF
TGCGCCAGCAGCCACCTGGCGCGCTATGGCTACACCTTC
>-|TRBV7-2|-|TRBJ2-7
CASSLDLGGAYEQYF
TGTGCCAGCAGCTTAGATTTAGGGGGGGCCTACGAGCAGTACTTC
>-|TRBV4-3|-|TRBJ1-3
CASSQGPRGATGNTIYF
TGCGCCAGCAGCCAAGGCCCAAGGGGGGCGACCGGAAACACCATATATTTT
>-|TRBV7-9|TRBD1|TRBJ2-7
CASSKGQTSSYEQYF
TGTGCCAGCAGCAAGGGACAGACGAGCTCCTACGAGCAGTACTTC
>-|TRBV5-1|-|TRBJ1-2
CASSLGGDVGYTF
TGCGCCAGCAGCCTCGGCGGGGACGTTGGCTACACCTTC
>few|TRBV6-6|-|TRBJ2-2
CASTLVRETGELFF
TGTGCCAGCACTCTAGTCCGGGAGACCGGGGAGCTGTTTTTT
>once|TRBV18|-|TRBJ1-1
CASSLRTVEAFF
TGTGCCAGCTCCCTTAGGACTGTTGAAGCTTTCTTT
>-|TRBV10-3|-|TRBJ2-5
CAISESGWETQYF
TGTGCCATCAGTGAGTCGGGGTGGGAGACCCAGTACTTC
>-|TRBV30|-|TRBJ2-3
CAWGPTWASTDTQYF
TGTGCCTGGGGCCCCACTTGGGCTAGCACAGATACGCAGTATTTT
>-|TRBV7-3|-|TRBJ2-3
CASSLGGPADTQYF
TGTGCCAGCAGCTTGGGGGGGCCGGCAGATACGCAGTATTTT
>-|TRBV20-1|-|TRBJ2-2
CSASGIGELFF
TGCAGTGCGAGCGGAATCGGGGAGCTGTTTTTT
>few|TRBV30|-|TRBJ2-5
CAWTRDGLGETQYF
TGTGCCTGGACTAGGGACGGCCTGGGGGAGACCCAGTACTTC
>once|TRBV12-5|TRBD2|TRBJ2-1
CASGPSGLAGYNEQFF
TGTGCTAGTGGTCCCTCCGGACTAGCGGGGTACAATGAGCAGTTCTTC
>-|TRBV6-5|-|TRBJ2-6
CASSGNGANVLTF
TGTGCCAGCTCCGGGAACGGGGCCAACGTCCTGACTTTC
>-|TRBV30|-|TRBJ1-3
CAWSAAVRNTIYF
TGTGCCTGGAGTGCCGCGGTGAGAAACACCATATATTTT
>-|TRBV5-1|-|TRBJ2-2
CASSLGDVRSTGELFF
TGCGCCAGCAGCTTGGGCGACGTCCGTAGCACCGGGGAGCTGTTTTTT
>-|TRBV19|-|TRBJ2-2
CASSTGTPGELFF
TGTGCCAGTAGTACAGGGACGCCCGGGGAGCTGTTTTTT
>many|TRBV2|-|TRBJ2-1
CASSGGYMASSYNEQFF
TGTGCCAGCAGTGGGGGGTATATGGCAAGCTCCTACAATGAGCAGTTCTTC
>-|TRBV5-4|-|TRBJ2-3
CASSFSSTDTQYF
TGTGCCAGCAGCTTCTCTAGCACAGATACGCAGTATTTT
>-|TRBV11-3|TRBD1|TRBJ2-5
CASSLGTAQETQYF
TGTGCCAGCAGCCTTGGGACAGCCCAAGAGACCCAGTACTTC
>-|TRBV7-9|-|TRBJ2-7
CASSQFAGPYEQYF
TGCGCCAGCAGCCAATTTGCGGGGCCCTACGAGCAGTACTTC
>-|TRBV11-2|TRBD2|TRBJ2-7
CASSPGGLAGGPHF
TGTGCCAGCAGCCCCGGAGGGCTAGCGGGAGGGCCCCACTTC
>-|TRBV7-2|-|TRBJ2-1
CASSLGTLSSYNEQFF
TGTGCCAGCAGCCTGGGGACGCTAAGCTCCTACAATGAGCAGTTCTTC
>-|TRBV29-1|-|TRBJ1-1
CSVEEVAGTTEAFF
TGCAGCGTTGAAGAGGTCGCGGGAACGACTGAAGCTTTCTTT